The 15 T cell receptor beta chains in this list originate from one sample, sequenced in a study of blood T cell repertoires in COVID-19. Method: immunoSEQ multiplex PCR; TCRdb's copy keeps in-frame clones and lacks some. The table has 95,000 to 100,000 clones, approximately 85% seen once. Sequencing used peripheral blood. The receptors were sampled from an elderly woman with active or convalescent COVID-19.

This rearrangement joins TRBV10-3 to TRBJ2-1; 11 bases agree with TRBD2. The CDR3 runs to 16 residues. Germline V gene data show CDR1 as ENHRY and CDR2 as SYGVKD. The junction had 9 bases not matched to a gene; V was cut back by 6 bases and J by 5 bases. CDR3 in amino acids: CAIRSFSGLADNEQFF. The CDR3, as DNA: TGTGCCATCAGATCCTTCTCGGGACTAGCGGACAATGAGCAGTTCTTC.

In this sample, this clone turned up once. This chain joins TRBV5-4 and TRBJ2-2; weak D call: TRBD1 (6 bases). CDR3 length: 16 amino acids. Trimming took off 0 bases at V and 6 bases at J, with 15 bases between the two ends. Germline CDR1 and CDR2: SGHNT and YYREEE (reference sequence). This CDR3 is CASSLAPGQGPGELFF. DNA for the CDR3: TGTGCCAGCAGCTTGGCCCCGGGGCAGGGGCCCGGGGAGCTGTTTTTT.

DNA for the CDR3: TGCGCCAGCAGGCAGGGCTCGAACACTGAAGCTTTCTTT. Residues: CASRQGSNTEAFF. The chain couples TRBV5-1 to TRBJ1-1; D is possibly TRBD1 (5 bases). The V gene's germline CDR1 is SGHRS and CDR2 YFSETQ. The CDR3 spans 13 residues. V lost 5 bases to trimming and J lost 1 base, with 9 bases between them.

V and J are TRBV4-3 and TRBJ1-2; possible D gene TRBD1, 5 bases. The CDR3 loop spans 14 amino acids. Germline CDR1 and CDR2: LGHNA and YSLEER. Trimming removed 1 base from V and 5 bases from J, with 11 bases in between. DNA of the CDR3: TGCGCCAGCAGCCAAGGCGGGGACCTTTATGGCTACACCTTC. It codes for CASSQGGDLYGYTF.

The chain recombines TRBV19 with TRBJ1-4; 10 nucleotides match TRBD1. This CDR3 has 16 residues. CDR1 LNHDA and CDR2 SQIVND come from the germline V gene (reference sequence). The trim removed 0 bases at V and 10 bases at J, leaving 8 bases unmatched. CDR3 nucleotide sequence: TGTGCCAGTAGTATAGATCTGGGACAGGGGCTGCGAAAACTGTTTTTT. It codes for CASSIDLGQGLRKLFF.

This clone has a handful of counts. One end of the junction varies from germline; a read error may be responsible. The J gene is TRBJ2-7, the V gene TRBV5-1; TRBD2 agrees at 9 bases. CDR1 and CDR2 from the germline V gene are SGHRS and YFSETQ. CDR3 length: 15 residues. This chain's CDR3 is CASSPYSGAGGGQYF. DNA of the CDR3: TGTGCCAGCAGCCCCTACTCCGGAGCGGGAGGAGGGCAGTACTTC.

Concerning this clone: One end of the junction varies from germline; a read error may be responsible. CDR3 sequence (DNA): TGTGCCAGCAGGCCGGGACAGGGGGCTCGAGAGCAGTACTTC. Protein product: CASRPGQGAREQYF. V usage is TRBV5-1 and J usage is TRBJ2-7; 12 bases line up with TRBD1. CDR3 length: 14 amino acids. CDR1 is SGHRS and CDR2 is YFSETQ in the germline V gene.

The rearrangement joins TRBV6-5 to TRBJ1-6; D might be TRBD1 (6 bases). The CDR3 runs 15 residues. Germline V gene sequence: CDR1 MNHEY, CDR2 SVGAGI. Trimming took off 5 bases at V and 4 bases at J, with 12 bases between the two ends. CDR3 nucleotide sequence: TGTGCCAGCAGTCCGACAGGATTATATAATTCACCCCTCCACTTT. This translates into CASSPTGLYNSPLHF.

The genes are TRBV3-1 (or the pseudogene TRBV3-2) and TRBJ2-1; 9 positions agree with TRBD2. The CDR3 covers 15 residues. V shed 4 bases, J shed 8 bases, and the junction held 9 bases outside the gene matches. The germline V gene has CDR1 LGHDT and CDR2 YNNKEL (reference sequence). In DNA form, the CDR3 reads TGTGCCAGCAGCCTGACTAGCGGAGCGCCCGATGAGCAGTTCTTC. Protein: CASSLTSGAPDEQFF.

The chain couples TRBV4-3 to TRBJ1-4; 7 positions match TRBD1. Germline V gene sequence: CDR1 LGHNA, CDR2 YSLEER. The CDR3 runs to 17 residues. The V gene end was trimmed by 0 bases and the J gene end by 8 bases; junction bases not matched to a gene: 12. The CDR3 loop is CASSQDARGSQGEKLFF. The CDR3, as DNA: TGCGCCAGCAGCCAAGATGCCAGGGGGAGTCAAGGGGAAAAACTGTTTTTT.

The chain is built from TRBV2 and TRBJ1-3; D gene ambiguous. The CDR3 runs 13 residues. CDR1 and CDR2 (germline): SNHLY, FYNNEI. With 7 bases removed from V and 2 bases from J, the gap between germline ends came to 9 bases. The CDR3 DNA follows: TGTGCCAGCAACACCGGGGCTGGAAACACCATATATTTT. Amino acid sequence: CASNTGAGNTIYF.

The chain combines TRBV6-6 with TRBJ2-7; 9 bases are shared with TRBD1. This CDR3 comprises 15 residues. J lost 5 bases, V lost 7 bases, and 12 bases had no gene match. Per germline, CDR1 MNHNY and CDR2 SVGAGI (reference sequence). CDR3 region: CASKAMGQGKHEQYF. The CDR3 DNA reads TGTGCCAGCAAGGCTATGGGACAGGGTAAGCACGAGCAGTACTTC.

V gene TRBV29-1 combines with J gene TRBJ1-4; D is unresolved. V lost 1 base and J 10 bases, leaving 16 bases between the germline ends. The CDR3 contains 14 residues. CDR1 and CDR2 (germline): SQVTM, ANQGSEA. The CDR3 spells CSVEGVRGEGKLFF. The CDR3 bases are TGCAGCGTTGAAGGTGTGCGCGGGGAGGGAAAACTGTTTTTT.

The rearrangement uses TRBV11-3 and TRBJ2-1, with 7 positions matching TRBD2. Germline values: CDR1 SGHNT, CDR2 YENEEA. This CDR3 has 16 amino acids. Trimming at V came to 4 bases and at J to 5 bases, leaving 11 bases not matched to a gene. CDR3 DNA sequence: TGTGCCAGCAGCTCCAATCCGGGACTACCCAACAATGAGCAGTTCTTC. Translating it yields CASSSNPGLPNNEQFF.

The chain recombines TRBV7-9 with TRBJ2-5; 8 bases line up with TRBD2. This CDR3 has 14 amino acids. J lost 2 bases, V lost 4 bases, and 3 bases had no gene match. Germline lookup yields CDR1 SEHNR and CDR2 FQNEAQ (reference sequence). CDR3 region: CASSSGLAQETQYF. CDR3 sequence (DNA): TGTGCCAGCAGCTCAGGACTAGCTCAAGAGACCCAGTACTTC.